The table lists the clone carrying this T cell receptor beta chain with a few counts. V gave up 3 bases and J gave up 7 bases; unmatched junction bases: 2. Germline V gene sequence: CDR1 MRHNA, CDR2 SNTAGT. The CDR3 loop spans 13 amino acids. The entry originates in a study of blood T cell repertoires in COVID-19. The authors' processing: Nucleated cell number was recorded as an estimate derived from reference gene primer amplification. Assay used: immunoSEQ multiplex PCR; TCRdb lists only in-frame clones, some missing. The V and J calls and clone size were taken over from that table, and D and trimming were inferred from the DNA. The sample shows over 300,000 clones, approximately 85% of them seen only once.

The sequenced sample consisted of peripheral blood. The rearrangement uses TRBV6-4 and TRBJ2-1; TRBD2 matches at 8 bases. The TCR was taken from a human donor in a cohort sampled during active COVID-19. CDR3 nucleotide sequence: TGTGCCAGCAGTGAACTAGCGGAGAATGAGCAGTTCTTC. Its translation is CASSELAENEQFF.